The 16 T cell receptor beta chains below come from one sample, sequenced in a study of regulatory T cells in long-lasting Graves disease. With iRepertoire HTBI primers and Arm-PCR of CDR3 regions, TCR beta libraries were built. TCRdb independently ran MiXCR on the multiplex PCR reads; one entry per CDR3 protein. The sample includes hundreds of thousands of distinct CDR3 sequences, 16% of them seen just once. Time point of the sample: newly diagnosed GD, antithyroid drugs for less than 3 months. The TCR library was made from RNA that had been extracted from PBMCs in TRIzol. This sample also belongs to another study, concerning T cells in Graves' hyperthyroidism and ophthalmopathy.

Specimen: peripheral blood mononuclear cells (PBMCs), collected at new diagnosis, from a patient treated with antithyroid drugs. The receptors derive from a woman aged 25 to 39 with Graves disease.

The chain employs TRBV30 and TRBJ2-5; D gene uncertain. The germline CDR1 and CDR2 sequences are GTSNPN and SVGIG (reference sequence). V lost 3 bases and J 4 bases, leaving 15 bases between the germline ends. This CDR3 is 14 amino acids long. The CDR3 spells CAWSRFIDRETQYF. The CDR3 coding sequence is TGTGCCTGGAGCCGATTTATCGACCGAGAGACCCAGTACTTC.

The chain uses TRBV27 and TRBJ2-7, with D possibly being TRBD1 (5 bases). Germline CDR1 is MNHEY and CDR2 is SMNVEV (reference sequence). CDR3 length: 15 residues. V gave up 6 bases and J gave up 2 bases, with 17 bases separating them. DNA of the CDR3: TGTGCCAGCAGGGCTCCAGGGATGAACCCCTACGAGCAGTACTTC. It yields the protein CASRAPGMNPYEQYF.

The rearrangement links TRBV30 to TRBJ1-6, with 9 bases that match TRBD1. The ends lost 8 bases at V and 13 bases at J; junction bases unmatched: 6. This CDR3 region has 11 residues. The germline V gene has CDR1 GTSNPN and CDR2 SVGIG (reference sequence). CDR3 bases: TGTGCCGGGGGACAGGGTTTGCCCCTCCACTTT. Protein product: CAGGQGLPLHF. The whole variable domain, remainder taken from reference TRBV30 and TRBJ1-6, is SQTIHQWPATLVQPVGSPLSLECTVEGTSNPNLYWYRQAAGRGLQLLFYSVGIGQISSEVPQNLSASRPQDRQFILSSKKLLLSDSGFYLCAGGQGLPLHFGNGTRLTVT.

There are many counts of this clonotype. The rearrangement uses TRBV2 and TRBJ2-3, with 7 positions matching TRBD1. CDR1 is SNHLY and CDR2 is FYNNEI in the germline V gene. This CDR3 has 14 amino acids. V lost 6 bases to trimming and J lost 3 bases; unmatched junction nucleotides: 6. The chain's CDR3 is CASRYRGATDTQYF. The CDR3 DNA sequence: TGTGCCAGCAGGTACAGGGGCGCAACAGATACGCAGTATTTT.

V usage is TRBV14 and J usage is TRBJ1-2; D remains unclear. CDR1 is SGHDN and CDR2 is FVKESK in the germline V gene. The CDR3 loop spans 13 amino acids. V was clipped by 3 bases and J by 2 bases, with 7 bases between them. As DNA, the CDR3 is TGTGCCAGCAGCCAGCCTTTCAACTATGGCTACACCTTC. Translating it yields CASSQPFNYGYTF.

This clonotype was seen repeatedly, ten times or more. The chain joins TRBV11-1 to TRBJ2-1; 9 positions match TRBD2. The trim removed 5 bases at V and 1 base at J, leaving 3 bases unmatched. CDR1 SGHAT and CDR2 FQDESV come from the germline V gene (reference sequence). The CDR3 is 15 amino acids. CDR3 sequence reads: CASSVTSGSYNEQFF. In DNA form, the CDR3 reads TGTGCCAGCAGCGTGACTAGCGGATCCTACAATGAGCAGTTCTTC. Complete variable domain (other parts from reference TRBV11-1 and TRBJ2-1): EAEVAQSPRYKITEKSQAVAFWCDPISGHATLYWYRQILGQGPELLVQFQDESVVDDSQLPKDRFSAERLKGVDSTLKIQPAELGDSAMYLCASSVTSGSYNEQFFGPGTRLTVL.

The DNA of the CDR3 is TGCGCCAGCAGCTTCACAGGGATAAACCAGCCCCAGCATTTT. Protein: CASSFTGINQPQHF. This chain uses TRBV5-1 with TRBJ1-5; perhaps TRBD1 as D (6 bases). This CDR3 region has 14 residues. V lost 2 bases to trimming and J lost 7 bases, with 13 bases between them. Per the germline V gene, CDR1 is SGHRS and CDR2 is YFSETQ.

Turning to this clonotype: It may be a read error: a sequence one base away is much more abundant. For the CDR3, the DNA is TGTACCAGCAGCTTGGGGCTAGCGGGGGTCGAGTACTTC. Its protein product is CTSSLGLAGVEYF. The rearrangement uses TRBV7-2 and TRBJ2-7, with 10 bases fitting TRBD2. Trimming cost V 3 bases and J 11 bases; bases outside gene matches: 7. CDR1 and CDR2 from the germline V gene are SGHTA and FQGNSA. CDR3 length: 13 residues. Complete variable domain (other parts from reference TRBV7-2 and TRBJ2-7): GAGVSQSPSNKVTEKGKDVELRCDPISGHTALYWYRQSLGQGLEFLIYFQGNSAPDKSGLPSDRFSAERTGGSVSTLTIQRTQQEDSAVYLCTSSLGLAGVEYFGPGTRLTVT.

This clonotype was recorded many times. The genes are TRBV28 and TRBJ2-5; 9 bases line up with TRBD1. This CDR3 spans 12 amino acids. Germline-derived CDR1 and CDR2 are MDHEN and SYDVKM. CDR3 sequence: CAIQGAQETQYF. The CDR3 region has the DNA TGTGCAATACAGGGGGCCCAAGAGACCCAGTACTTC. Full variable domain (outside the CDR3, taken from reference TRBV28 and TRBJ2-5): DVKVTQSSRYLVKRTGEKVFLECVQDMDHENMFWYRQDPGLGLRLIYFSYDVKMKEKGDIPEGYSVSREKKERFSLILESASTNQTSMYLCAIQGAQETQYFGPGTRLLVL.

Comments on this clonotype: A much larger clone lies one base from this, so it may be a read error. The V call is TRBV29-1, the J call TRBJ2-7; a weak D match, TRBD1 (6 bases). The germline V gene encodes CDR1 SQVTM and CDR2 ANQGSEA. Trimming removed 7 bases from V and 6 bases from J, with 19 bases in between. The CDR3 totals 13 residues. DNA of the CDR3: TGCAGCGAGGTGGGGGCAAGCTCGAGCGAGCAGTACTTC. The encoded protein is CSEVGASSSEQYF.

The sample holds many counts of this clonotype. CDR3 sequence (DNA): TGTGCCAGCAGCGGACAGGAGAACACTGAAGCTTTCTTT. It specifies CASSGQENTEAFF. The chain employs TRBV7-9 and TRBJ1-1; 7 bases match TRBD1. CDR3 size: 13 residues. V trimming: 5 bases; J trimming: 1 base; junction bases outside the gene matches: 1. CDR1 and CDR2 from the germline V gene are SEHNR and FQNEAQ (reference sequence).

J is TRBJ1-5 and V is TRBV18, with D possibly being TRBD1 (6 bases). CDR3 length equals 14 residues. Germline V CDR1 and CDR2: KGHSH, LQKENI. Deletions cut 2 bases from V and 7 bases from J, with 12 bases between. The CDR3 sequence is CASSPGGARQPQHF. The CDR3 nucleotides read TGTGCCAGCTCACCAGGGGGCGCAAGGCAGCCCCAGCATTTT.

Many counts were recorded for this clonotype. This rearrangement joins TRBV28 to TRBJ2-5, with TRBD1 identical over 7 bases. Germline trimming cut 5 bases from V and 1 base from J; bases unmatched to any gene: 10. The CDR3 has 16 amino acids. Germline V gene data show CDR1 as MDHEN and CDR2 as SYDVKM. CDR3 nucleotide sequence: TGTGCCAGCAGTCTCACGGGACAGAGACCCCAAGAGACCCAGTACTTC. Translation: CASSLTGQRPQETQYF.

J is TRBJ2-4 and V is TRBV5-1, with 7 positions matching TRBD1. This CDR3 region has 16 residues. V lost 2 bases to trimming and J lost 1 base; unmatched junction nucleotides: 6. Per germline, CDR1 SGHRS and CDR2 YFSETQ. CDR3 nucleotides: TGCGCCAGCAGCTTTAGAACAGGGGATGCCAAAAACATTCAGTACTTC. Translated: CASSFRTGDAKNIQYF.

Notes on this clonotype: Germline and junction disagree at one end, which may indicate a read error. The chain carries TRBV18 and TRBJ2-5; the D is unclear. Germline-derived CDR1 and CDR2 are KGHSH and LQKENI. The length of the CDR3 is 12 residues. Here the CDR3 DNA reads TGTGCCTGCTCACCACCACAAGAGACCCAGTACTTC. Translating it yields CACSPPQETQYF.

The chain links TRBV9 to TRBJ2-3; 12 bases fit TRBD2. Germline V gene lookup returns CDR1 SGDLS and CDR2 YYNGEE. CDR3 length: 17 residues. The V and J ends lost 4 bases and 5 bases, in that order; junction bases with no gene match: 11. CDR3 in DNA: TGTGCCAGCAGCCAAACCCCCAGACTAGCGGGGGAAGATACGCAGTATTTT. Protein product: CASSQTPRLAGEDTQYF.